This is a list of T cell receptor beta chains from one sample in a study of cytomegalovirus exposure and HLA in healthy donors. Sequencing was performed with immunoSEQ multiplex PCR; in TCRdb, only in-frame clones are kept and a portion is missing. The sample lists 250,000 to 350,000 clones, approximately 88% occurring once. Sequenced material: PBMCs. These receptors all stem from a woman aged 18-29 years in good health and CMV-seronegative. CDR3s include the opening cysteine and the closing phenylalanine or tryptophan. Rows may omit the clone size; those that give it use once, few, many or a size class.

J gene: TRBJ1-2; V gene: TRBV19; clone size: .; CDR3 protein: CASSIVGGAPRGYTF
J gene: TRBJ2-2; V gene: TRBV5-5; clone size: .; CDR3 protein: CASSLVAGRTGELFF
J gene: TRBJ1-3; V gene: TRBV7-2; clone size: .; CDR3 protein: CASSDGARNTIYF
J gene: TRBJ1-1; V gene: TRBV18; clone size: .; CDR3 protein: CASSPQAGDMGTEAFF
J gene: TRBJ1-5; V gene: TRBV6-6; clone size: .; CDR3 protein: CASSPGQPQHF
J gene: TRBJ2-1; V gene: TRBV9; clone size: .; CDR3 protein: CASSVGDSPREQFF
J gene: TRBJ2-7; V gene: TRBV14; clone size: .; CDR3 protein: CASSQEGTGFSYEQYF
J gene: TRBJ2-7; V gene: TRBV21-1; clone size: few; CDR3 protein: CANIRGSYEQYF
J gene: TRBJ2-5; V gene: TRBV11-3; clone size: .; CDR3 protein: CASSPGTDPNGLETQYF
J gene: TRBJ2-1; V gene: TRBV6-5; clone size: once; CDR3 protein: CASSTGRGFDEQFF
J gene: TRBJ2-5; V gene: TRBV13; clone size: .; CDR3 protein: CASSPGLAGAQETQYF
J gene: TRBJ2-3; V gene: TRBV29-1; clone size: .; CDR3 protein: CSVERDTQYF
J gene: TRBJ2-7; V gene: TRBV2; clone size: once; CDR3 protein: CASSEEGAGTGAYEQYF
J gene: TRBJ1-4; V gene: TRBV6-1; clone size: .; CDR3 protein: CAINLGYSSEKLFF
J gene: TRBJ1-2; V gene: TRBV28; clone size: .; CDR3 protein: CASSSRLGLIEGYTF
J gene: TRBJ2-1; V gene: TRBV25-1; clone size: .; CDR3 protein: CASSAIGGWNEQFF
J gene: TRBJ2-1; V gene: TRBV25-1; clone size: .; CDR3 protein: CASSASTATSSYNEQFF
J gene: TRBJ2-7; V gene: TRBV6-1; clone size: once; CDR3 protein: CASSEQLSGRAAVSYEQYF
J gene: TRBJ2-7; V gene: TRBV7-8; clone size: .; CDR3 protein: CASSPGTGVGVEQYF
J gene: TRBJ2-1; V gene: TRBV5-4; clone size: .; CDR3 protein: CASSFGLAGVNNEQFF
J gene: TRBJ2-2; V gene: TRBV27; clone size: .; CDR3 protein: CASSSYRETGELFF
J gene: TRBJ2-5; V gene: TRBV10-3; clone size: .; CDR3 protein: CAISESGEKETQYF
J gene: TRBJ2-1; V gene: TRBV4-3; clone size: .; CDR3 protein: CASSHPTRIPYNEQFF
J gene: TRBJ2-1; V gene: TRBV7-2; clone size: .; CDR3 protein: CASSLGSSRLGGNEQFF
J gene: TRBJ2-3; V gene: TRBV5-6; clone size: .; CDR3 protein: CASSPGTGVDTQYF
J gene: TRBJ2-1; V gene: TRBV9; clone size: few; CDR3 protein: CASSVVSGHEQFF
J gene: TRBJ2-7; V gene: TRBV11-2; clone size: .; CDR3 protein: CASSSWGTGQEQYF
J gene: TRBJ1-2; V gene: TRBV5-6; clone size: .; CDR3 protein: CASSPGVSDNYGYTF
J gene: TRBJ1-5; V gene: TRBV4-1; clone size: .; CDR3 protein: CASSQIFGSNQPQHF
J gene: TRBJ1-4; V gene: TRBV19; clone size: .; CDR3 protein: CASSISGQQNEKLFF
J gene: TRBJ1-2; V gene: TRBV5-1; clone size: .; CDR3 protein: CASSLGSEKGNGYTF
J gene: TRBJ2-6; V gene: TRBV5-1; clone size: .; CDR3 protein: CASSFTHQEAGANVLTF
J gene: TRBJ1-6; V gene: TRBV10-2; clone size: .; CDR3 protein: CASKYFGTVDDSPLHF
J gene: TRBJ2-1; V gene: TRBV9; clone size: .; CDR3 protein: CASSALAGPYNEQFF
J gene: TRBJ2-3; V gene: TRBV6-4; clone size: once; CDR3 protein: CASSQETVWSTDTQYF
J gene: TRBJ2-4; V gene: TRBV5-1; clone size: once; CDR3 protein: CASSFGGGLAKNIQYF
J gene: TRBJ2-7; V gene: TRBV11-2; clone size: .; CDR3 protein: CASSLFGGVLIYEQYF
J gene: TRBJ1-2; V gene: TRBV28; clone size: .; CDR3 protein: CASSFVAGDRANYGYTF
J gene: TRBJ2-7; V gene: TRBV6-1; clone size: .; CDR3 protein: CASSEEGFSFYEQYF
J gene: TRBJ2-3; V gene: TRBV10-2; clone size: .; CDR3 protein: CASSESTGGTDTQYF
J gene: TRBJ1-3; V gene: TRBV28; clone size: .; CDR3 protein: CASINGGTGNTIYF
J gene: TRBJ1-2; V gene: TRBV14; clone size: .; CDR3 protein: CASSLGLLLGYTF
J gene: TRBJ2-5; V gene: TRBV15; clone size: .; CDR3 protein: CATSRDIRAYQETQYF